This T cell receptor beta chain is drawn from a study of regulatory and conventional T cells in RAG deficiency. General observations from the study: Compared with controls, unique Treg TCR beta sequences dropped around 90-fold in Omenn syndrome and CID/AS. In Omenn syndrome, sorted "Tregs" may be peripherally activated cells.

Conventional CD4+ T cells were sorted from blood as CD25-low CD127-high cells. Turning to this clone: What it recognizes is unknown.

Assay: immunoSEQ multiplex PCR; the TCRdb copy retains only in-frame clones and omits some. The sample includes under 25,000 clones, approximately 96% seen only once; the top ten take roughly 1.3%. The same sample was also studied in work on regulatory T cells. As reported in that work: The PCR used 52 TRBV and 13 TRBJ primers. Skewed V and J usage and few unique V-J pairs marked patient repertoires, most in Tregs.

Sequenced material: CD25- CD4+ T cells sorted from blood. The origin of this receptor is a human donor in good health.

CDR3 protein: CASSLAGGYSYEQYF. In DNA form, the CDR3 reads TGCGCCAGCAGCTTGGCCGGGGGGTACTCCTACGAGCAGTACTTC. J is TRBJ2-7 and V is TRBV5-1; 7 bases are shared with TRBD2. Germline CDR1 is SGHRS and CDR2 is YFSETQ. CDR3 length: 15 amino acids. After removal of 0 bases from V and 0 bases from J, the junction contained 3 bases not matched to a gene.